This is a list of T cell receptor beta chains from one sample in a study of TIL therapy for anti-PD-1-resistant metastatic lung cancer. Repertoires were generated with immunoSEQ multiplex PCR, while TCRdb's copy carries only in-frame clones and drops some. The data contain about 46,000 clones, 80% to 90% of them singletons. Sequenced here: blood, sampled at baseline. Receptors originate from a person between 30 and 80 years old with non-small cell lung cancer. The CDR3 runs from the conserved cysteine through the conserved F or W. The D gene is left open where the match is weak. Size is omitted from some rows. Given values are once, few, many or a class for expanded clones.

CDR3aa: CASSKQGVRRAGELFF
CDR3nt: TGTGCCAGCAGCAAACAGGGGGTTCGTAGGGCCGGGGAGCTGTTTTTT
v_gene: TRBV9
j_gene: TRBJ2-2
d_gene: TRBD1
abundance: NA

CDR3aa: CASSFRLAGAVVETQYF
CDR3nt: TGTGCCAGCAGCTTCCGACTAGCGGGAGCAGTGGTAGAGACCCAGTACTTC
v_gene: TRBV7-2
j_gene: TRBJ2-5
d_gene: TRBD2
abundance: NA

CDR3aa: CASSPGGGVQAKNIQYF
CDR3nt: TGTGCCAGCAGCCCCGGGGGAGGTGTCCAAGCCAAAAACATTCAGTACTTC
v_gene: TRBV11-2
j_gene: TRBJ2-4
d_gene: NA
abundance: once

CDR3aa: CASTDKGVSGNTIYF
CDR3nt: TGTGCCAGCACCGATAAGGGGGTTTCTGGAAACACCATATATTTT
v_gene: TRBV4-2
j_gene: TRBJ1-3
d_gene: NA
abundance: NA

CDR3aa: CAWSSLGTRFYNEQFF
CDR3nt: TGTGCCTGGAGTTCCCTCGGGACTAGATTCTACAATGAGCAGTTCTTC
v_gene: TRBV30
j_gene: TRBJ2-1
d_gene: TRBD2
abundance: once

CDR3aa: CASSNRQGARGYTF
CDR3nt: TGTGCCAGCAGCAACCGACAGGGAGCGCGTGGCTACACCTTC
v_gene: TRBV7-2
j_gene: TRBJ1-2
d_gene: TRBD1
abundance: NA

CDR3aa: CATSDTTAGGRLNEQFF
CDR3nt: TGTGCCACCAGTGATACGACAGCGGGGGGCCGTCTCAATGAGCAGTTCTTC
v_gene: TRBV24-1
j_gene: TRBJ2-1
d_gene: TRBD2
abundance: NA

CDR3aa: CASSTGQGGHEQYF
CDR3nt: TGTGCCAGTAGTACCGGACAGGGTGGCCACGAGCAGTACTTC
v_gene: TRBV19
j_gene: TRBJ2-7
d_gene: TRBD1
abundance: few

CDR3aa: CASRRQGAGTEAFF
CDR3nt: TGTGCCAGCCGCAGACAGGGGGCAGGGACTGAAGCTTTCTTT
v_gene: TRBV7-8
j_gene: TRBJ1-1
d_gene: TRBD1
abundance: NA

CDR3aa: CASSFGSLSYNSPLHF
CDR3nt: TGTGCCAGCAGCTTCGGCAGCCTCTCCTATAATTCACCCCTCCACTTT
v_gene: TRBV7-9
j_gene: TRBJ1-6
d_gene: NA
abundance: NA

CDR3aa: CASSQEAGNRAFF
CDR3nt: TGCGCCAGCAGCCAGGAGGCGGGGAATCGGGCTTTCTTT
v_gene: TRBV5-1
j_gene: TRBJ1-1
d_gene: NA
abundance: once

CDR3aa: CASSPRPGSGETQYF
CDR3nt: TGCGCCAGCAGCCCCCGACCCGGCTCGGGGGAGACCCAGTACTTC
v_gene: TRBV5-1
j_gene: TRBJ2-5
d_gene: NA
abundance: NA

CDR3aa: CASSSTGGSPLHF
CDR3nt: TGTGCCAGCAGCTCGACAGGGGGATCACCCCTCCACTTT
v_gene: TRBV7-2
j_gene: TRBJ1-6
d_gene: TRBD1
abundance: NA

CDR3aa: CASSFLDQETQYF
CDR3nt: TGTGCCAGCAGTTTCTTAGATCAAGAGACCCAGTACTTC
v_gene: TRBV28
j_gene: TRBJ2-5
d_gene: NA
abundance: once

CDR3aa: CASSPWTGDSGNTIYF
CDR3nt: TGTGCCAGCAGCCCCTGGACAGGCGACTCTGGAAACACCATATATTTT
v_gene: TRBV9
j_gene: TRBJ1-3
d_gene: TRBD1
abundance: NA

CDR3aa: CASSYVADRGYETQYF
CDR3nt: TGTGCCAGCAGTTACGTGGCCGACAGGGGGTATGAGACCCAGTACTTC
v_gene: TRBV6-5
j_gene: TRBJ2-5
d_gene: TRBD1
abundance: NA

CDR3aa: CASRLAGGPSNEQFF
CDR3nt: TGCGCCAGCAGGCTAGCGGGAGGGCCGAGCAATGAGCAGTTCTTC
v_gene: TRBV5-1
j_gene: TRBJ2-1
d_gene: TRBD2
abundance: NA

CDR3aa: CASSYSIGGTPYNEQFF
CDR3nt: TGTGCCAGCAGTTACTCGATCGGGGGAACTCCCTACAATGAGCAGTTCTTC
v_gene: TRBV6-2/TRBV6-3
j_gene: TRBJ2-1
d_gene: NA
abundance: NA

CDR3aa: CASSAGQGLVQETQYF
CDR3nt: TGTGCCAGCAGCGCCGGACAGGGTTTGGTCCAAGAGACCCAGTACTTC
v_gene: TRBV7-6
j_gene: TRBJ2-5
d_gene: TRBD1
abundance: NA

CDR3aa: CASSQDHGPHYEQYF
CDR3nt: TGCGCCAGCAGCCAAGATCACGGTCCCCACTACGAGCAGTACTTC
v_gene: TRBV4-1
j_gene: TRBJ2-7
d_gene: NA
abundance: NA

CDR3aa: CASIGVGPQHF
CDR3nt: TGTGCCAGCATCGGCGTTGGACCCCAGCATTTT
v_gene: TRBV6-4
j_gene: TRBJ1-5
d_gene: NA
abundance: NA

CDR3aa: CASSQNINQPQHF
CDR3nt: TGTGCCAGCAGCCAAAATATAAACCAGCCCCAGCATTTT
v_gene: TRBV14
j_gene: TRBJ1-5
d_gene: NA
abundance: NA

CDR3aa: CASSLGSGQGISGYTF
CDR3nt: TGCGCCAGCAGCTTGGGTAGTGGACAGGGGATTTCTGGCTACACCTTC
v_gene: TRBV5-1
j_gene: TRBJ1-2
d_gene: TRBD1
abundance: NA

CDR3aa: CASSLVGQASYEQYF
CDR3nt: TGTGCCAGCAGCTTAGTAGGACAGGCGTCCTACGAGCAGTACTTC
v_gene: TRBV7-8
j_gene: TRBJ2-7
d_gene: TRBD1
abundance: NA

CDR3aa: CASSIRPRGGYEQYF
CDR3nt: TGTGCCAGTAGTATAAGGCCCAGGGGTGGATACGAGCAGTACTTC
v_gene: TRBV19
j_gene: TRBJ2-7
d_gene: NA
abundance: NA

CDR3aa: CASSKEERRSTYEQYF
CDR3nt: TGTGCCAGCAGCAAAGAGGAGAGACGAAGCACCTACGAGCAGTACTTC
v_gene: TRBV21-1
j_gene: TRBJ2-7
d_gene: NA
abundance: NA

CDR3aa: CASSPRAGRSYEQYF
CDR3nt: TGTGCCAGCTCACCAAGGGCAGGACGGTCCTACGAGCAGTACTTC
v_gene: TRBV18
j_gene: TRBJ2-7
d_gene: NA
abundance: NA

CDR3aa: CASSQDRGLGYGYTF
CDR3nt: TGCGCCAGCAGCCAAGACAGGGGATTGGGCTATGGCTACACCTTC
v_gene: TRBV4-3
j_gene: TRBJ1-2
d_gene: NA
abundance: NA

CDR3aa: CASSLLAGEVHEQFF
CDR3nt: TGTGCCAGCAGCCTACTAGCGGGAGAAGTCCATGAGCAGTTCTTC
v_gene: TRBV9
j_gene: TRBJ2-1
d_gene: TRBD2
abundance: NA

CDR3aa: CAIRSIQGTEAFF
CDR3nt: TGTGCCATCAGATCCATACAGGGCACTGAAGCTTTCTTT
v_gene: TRBV10-3
j_gene: TRBJ1-1
d_gene: NA
abundance: NA

CDR3aa: CASGRDTQYF
CDR3nt: TGTGCCAGCGGAAGGGATACGCAGTATTTT
v_gene: TRBV28
j_gene: TRBJ2-3
d_gene: NA
abundance: NA

CDR3aa: CASKLAGGQETQYF
CDR3nt: TGTGCCAGCAAGCTTGCGGGGGGGCAAGAGACCCAGTACTTC
v_gene: TRBV7-2
j_gene: TRBJ2-5
d_gene: TRBD2
abundance: NA

CDR3aa: CASSQQVNEQYF
CDR3nt: TGTGCCAGCTCACAACAGGTCAACGAGCAGTACTTC
v_gene: TRBV18
j_gene: TRBJ2-7
d_gene: NA
abundance: NA

CDR3aa: CASSEAGGRGREQETQYF
CDR3nt: TGTGCCAGCAGTGAAGCTGGGGGGAGGGGGCGAGAACAAGAGACCCAGTACTTC
v_gene: TRBV2
j_gene: TRBJ2-5
d_gene: NA
abundance: NA

CDR3aa: CASSLGGWGQGSYEQYF
CDR3nt: TGTGCCAGCAGCTTAGGGGGCTGGGGACAGGGGTCCTACGAGCAGTACTTC
v_gene: TRBV7-9
j_gene: TRBJ2-7
d_gene: TRBD1
abundance: NA

CDR3aa: CAWCRDRKETQYF
CDR3nt: TGTGCCTGGTGTAGGGACAGGAAAGAGACCCAGTACTTC
v_gene: TRBV30
j_gene: TRBJ2-5
d_gene: TRBD1
abundance: NA

CDR3aa: CASSRARETQYF
CDR3nt: TGTGCCAGCAGCAGGGCTAGAGAGACCCAGTACTTC
v_gene: TRBV6-6
j_gene: TRBJ2-5
d_gene: NA
abundance: once

CDR3aa: CASSKEGANTEAFF
CDR3nt: TGTGCCAGCAGCAAAGAGGGGGCGAACACTGAAGCTTTCTTT
v_gene: TRBV21-1
j_gene: TRBJ1-1
d_gene: NA
abundance: once

CDR3aa: CASSLPKAGRHEKLFF
CDR3nt: TGTGCCAGCAGTTTGCCCAAGGCGGGGCGGCATGAAAAACTGTTTTTT
v_gene: TRBV28
j_gene: TRBJ1-4
d_gene: NA
abundance: NA

CDR3aa: CASSPPVGTGVGNEQFF
CDR3nt: TGTGCCAGCTCACCCCCGGTCGGGACAGGGGTGGGCAATGAGCAGTTCTTC
v_gene: TRBV18
j_gene: TRBJ2-1
d_gene: TRBD1
abundance: few

CDR3aa: CASRHRGTGELFF
CDR3nt: TGTGCCAGCAGACACCGCGGAACCGGGGAGCTGTTTTTT
v_gene: TRBV11-3
j_gene: TRBJ2-2
d_gene: NA
abundance: NA

CDR3aa: CASIPDRSWGILSYEQYF
CDR3nt: TGTGCCAGCATTCCGGACCGTAGCTGGGGGATACTATCCTACGAGCAGTACTTC
v_gene: TRBV28
j_gene: TRBJ2-7
d_gene: NA
abundance: NA

CDR3aa: CASSVLGTGFGEWLNTEAFF
CDR3nt: TGTGCCAGTAGTGTCCTCGGGACAGGGTTTGGGGAATGGTTGAACACTGAAGCTTTCTTT
v_gene: TRBV19
j_gene: TRBJ1-1
d_gene: TRBD1
abundance: NA

CDR3aa: CASSSPRQGDTQYF
CDR3nt: TGTGCCAGCAGTTCCCCCCGGCAGGGAGATACGCAGTATTTT
v_gene: TRBV28
j_gene: TRBJ2-3
d_gene: NA
abundance: NA

CDR3aa: CASSTRTGSETQYF
CDR3nt: TGCGCCAGCAGCACTCGGACAGGCTCGGAGACCCAGTACTTC
v_gene: TRBV5-1
j_gene: TRBJ2-5
d_gene: TRBD1
abundance: NA

CDR3aa: CASRGSGGTEAFF
CDR3nt: TGTGCCAGCAGGGGGTCAGGGGGCACTGAAGCTTTCTTT
v_gene: TRBV28
j_gene: TRBJ1-1
d_gene: TRBD1
abundance: NA

CDR3aa: CASSKGQGLNTEAFF
CDR3nt: TGTGCCAGCAGCAAAGGACAGGGGTTGAACACTGAAGCTTTCTTT
v_gene: TRBV9
j_gene: TRBJ1-1
d_gene: TRBD1
abundance: NA

CDR3aa: CASSRGPKETQYF
CDR3nt: TGTGCCAGCAGTCGGGGCCCAAAAGAGACCCAGTACTTC
v_gene: TRBV12-3/TRBV12-4
j_gene: TRBJ2-5
d_gene: NA
abundance: NA

CDR3aa: CASSSGGSPLHF
CDR3nt: TGTGCCAGCAGTTCGGGGGGTTCACCCCTCCACTTT
v_gene: TRBV27
j_gene: TRBJ1-6
d_gene: NA
abundance: few

CDR3aa: CASSLDYRGPREQYF
CDR3nt: TGCGCCAGCAGTCTCGACTATAGGGGCCCTAGGGAGCAGTACTTC
v_gene: TRBV4-1
j_gene: TRBJ2-7
d_gene: NA
abundance: NA